This section outlines one TCR beta chain sequence together with its context. The data derive from a study of blood T cell repertoires in COVID-19. CDR3 size: 16 residues. The V and J ends lost 3 bases and 5 bases, in that order; junction bases with no gene match: 7. Germline V gives CDR1 SGHRS, CDR2 YFSETQ. Profiling relied on immunoSEQ multiplex PCR, and the TCRdb table lists in-frame clones only, not all of them. The data show some 100,000 clones, approximately 91% seen once. The chain uses TRBV5-1 and TRBJ2-2; the match to TRBD1 covers 10 bases. This receptor was taken from a man aged 55 to 70 with acute or convalescent COVID-19. Sequencing was carried out using peripheral blood. The CDR3 region has the DNA TGCGCCAGCAGCTCCTCCGACAGGGGGCTAACCGGGGAGCTGTTTTTT. Translation: CASSSSDRGLTGELFF.